This T cell receptor beta chain was sequenced in a study of blood T cell repertoires in COVID-19. Trimming pared 5 bases from V and 7 bases from J, leaving 11 bases between. This CDR3 has 13 amino acids. CDR1 is MNHEY and CDR2 is SVGEGT in the germline V gene. Sequencing was performed with immunoSEQ multiplex PCR; in TCRdb, only in-frame clones are kept and a portion is missing. The sample carries roughly 250,000 clones, approximately 83% recorded once. The V call is TRBV6-2 or TRBV6-3, the J call TRBJ2-2; no reliable D call. The receptor comes from a woman between 40 and 50 years old with acute COVID-19. What was sequenced was PBMCs or T cells enriched from blood (not recorded which). The DNA of the CDR3 is TGTGCCAGCAGTGCGGCAGCTGGCGGGGAGCTGTTTTTT. Translated: CASSAAAGGELFF.